This T cell receptor (beta chain) was captured in a study of blood T cell repertoires in COVID-19. The data were produced by immunoSEQ multiplex PCR, yet TCRdb's version contains in-frame clones alone and is incomplete. Found here are fewer than 200,000 clones, 88% of them singletons; the top ten hold around 9.5%. V was pared by 0 bases and J by 9 bases, with 11 bases of the junction left unmatched. Germline V lookup: CDR1 GTSNPN, CDR2 SVGIG (reference sequence). The CDR3 length is 17 residues. Recovered Cohort 3 donors showed two negative PCRs, clearance, or symptom resolution. The clonotype comes from a woman between 18 and 29 years old who had recovered from COVID-19. The sample was PBMCs or T cells enriched from blood (not recorded which). This chain connects TRBV30 to TRBJ2-1; 13 nucleotides align to TRBD2. CDR3 residues: CAWSVLAGGGSNFEQFF. CDR3 bases: TGTGCCTGGAGTGTACTAGCGGGAGGGGGATCAAATTTTGAGCAGTTCTTC.